Below are 17 T cell receptor beta chains sequenced from a single sample in a study of blood T cells in healthy people across ages. PCR was performed a second time for about 6 to 11 cycles using a sample-barcoded 5' primer and a J-beta primer mix. TCRdb itself ran the 5' RACE reads through MiXCR, one entry per CDR3 protein. The data contain hundreds of thousands of distinct CDR3 sequences, around a fifth of them singletons. The sequencing input was blood. Receptors originate from a man aged 70 or older in good health.

Notes on this clonotype: As the CDR3 is not closed by the conserved phenylalanine or tryptophan, this likely results from a read error. This sequence joins TRBV6-2 or TRBV6-3 and TRBJ1-1, with D perhaps TRBD1 (5 bases). This CDR3 has 14 residues. Trimming stripped 2 bases from V and 3 bases from J, with 10 bases between. The V gene's germline CDR1 is MNHEY and CDR2 SVGEGT. The CDR3 reads CASSYRGDYTEAFL. The CDR3 bases are TGTGCCAGCAGTTACCGAGGGGATTACACTGAAGCTTTCCTT.

This clonotype has more than one count but fewer than ten. The rearrangement uses TRBV5-8 and TRBJ2-5, with D unclear. The J call may be faulty, since TRBJ2-7 better matches the DNA end. CDR1 SGHTS and CDR2 YDEGEE come from the germline V gene. The CDR3 contains 12 residues. In DNA form, the CDR3 reads TGTGCCCGCGCAACGAGCTCCTACGAGCAGTACTTC. Translation: CARATSSYEQYF.

The rearrangement uses TRBV29-1 and TRBJ1-1, with D hard to call. Trimming removed 5 bases from V and 4 bases from J, with 17 bases in between. Germline V gene data show CDR1 as SQVTM and CDR2 as ANQGSEA. CDR3 length: 14 amino acids. Here the CDR3 reads CSVMGRQAITEAFF. The CDR3 DNA follows: TGCAGCGTTATGGGCCGCCAGGCTATCACTGAAGCTTTCTTT.

On this clonotype itself: This may come from a read error, since a much larger clone is one base off. The chain has TRBV3-1 and TRBJ2-1; D unresolved. Germline loops: CDR1 LGHDT, CDR2 YNNKEL (reference sequence). The length of the CDR3 is 13 residues. V gave up 4 bases and J gave up 6 bases, with 10 bases separating them. CDR3 sequence: CASSLVGLNEQFF. CDR3 nucleotide sequence: TGTGCCAGCAGCCTTGTCGGCCTCAATGAGCAGTTCTTC.

The rearrangement uses TRBV7-2 and TRBJ2-3, with 8 bases aligning to TRBD2. With 4 bases clipped from V and 3 bases from J, the junction kept 18 bases outside the gene matches. There are 19 residues in the CDR3. Per the germline V gene, CDR1 is SGHTA and CDR2 is FQGNSA. The CDR3 spells CASSSSGSFPKVVTDTQYF. Written as DNA, the CDR3 is TGTGCCAGCAGCTCAAGCGGGAGCTTTCCCAAGGTAGTGACAGATACGCAGTATTTT.

The V gene is TRBV4-1, the J gene TRBJ1-4; D possibly corresponds to TRBD1 (5 bases). V shed 5 bases and J shed 11 bases, with 18 bases lying between them. CDR3 length equals 14 residues. CDR1 is MGHRA and CDR2 is YSYEKL in the germline V gene. CDR3 residues: CASSSRDGGPKLFF. As DNA, the CDR3 is TGCGCCAGCAGCTCCCGGGACGGAGGCCCGAAACTGTTTTTT.

This clonotype was seen more than once but under ten times. The gene calls are TRBV10-3 and TRBJ1-5, with unresolved D. CDR3 length equals 13 residues. Germline loops: CDR1 ENHRY, CDR2 SYGVKD. The ends were cut back, 6 bases at V and 0 bases at J, with 6 bases in the middle. Here the CDR3 DNA reads TGTGCCATCAGGCAGTCTAGCAATCAGCCCCAGCATTTT. Its translation is CAIRQSSNQPQHF.

This clonotype was detected only a few times. The genes are TRBV15 and TRBJ2-2; no definite D call. This CDR3 comprises 15 residues. V lost 0 bases, J lost 4 bases, and 9 bases lay in between. CDR1 LNHNV and CDR2 YYDKDF come from the germline V gene (reference sequence). CDR3 amino acids: CATSRDFHSTGELFF. The CDR3 nucleotides are TGTGCCACCAGCAGAGATTTCCACTCCACCGGGGAGCTGTTTTTT.

The chain couples TRBV21-1 to TRBJ2-7. TRBV21-1 is labeled a pseudogene. The CDR3 is made up of 12 amino acids. CDR3 amino acids: CASTRRPYEQYF. The CDR3 DNA is TGTGCCAGCACCAGAAGGCCCTACGAGCAGTACTTC.

This clonotype has only a few counts. The chain couples TRBV6-6 to TRBJ1-2; D is ambiguous. Germline CDR1 MNHNY, CDR2 SVGAGI (reference sequence). This CDR3 has 12 amino acids. Deletions cut 11 bases from V and 5 bases from J, with 15 bases between. The CDR3 sequence: CAGAREEYGYTF. As DNA, the CDR3 is TGTGCCGGAGCCCGGGAGGAATATGGCTACACCTTC.

This clonotype was counted between two and nine times. The V call is TRBV6-5, the J call TRBJ2-7; D call uncertain. V was pared by 2 bases and J by 0 bases, with 5 bases between. The CDR3 runs 13 residues. From germline, CDR1 is MNHEY and CDR2 SVGAGI. DNA for the CDR3: TGTGCCAGCAGTTACAGGAGCTCCTACGAGCAGTACTTC. Protein sequence: CASSYRSSYEQYF.

This chain uses TRBV7-2 with TRBJ2-1; 7 bases are shared with TRBD1. From germline, CDR1 is SGHTA and CDR2 FQGNSA. CDR3 length: 17 amino acids. V lost 4 bases, J lost 0 bases, and 9 bases stayed unmatched. The CDR3 DNA reads as TGTGCCAGCAGCTCGGGGACAGCGTCGAGCTCCTACAATGAGCAGTTCTTC. It yields the protein CASSSGTASSSYNEQFF.

This sequence joins TRBV30 and TRBJ2-5, with 7 bases fitting TRBD2. Germline trimming cut 2 bases from V and 5 bases from J; bases unmatched to any gene: 8. CDR1 GTSNPN and CDR2 SVGIG come from the germline V gene (reference sequence). The CDR3 spans 14 residues. The CDR3 reads CAWSFGLDGETQYF. In DNA form, the CDR3 reads TGTGCCTGGAGTTTTGGACTAGACGGGGAGACCCAGTACTTC.

This chain uses TRBV28 with TRBJ1-4; weak D call: TRBD1 (5 bases). Trimming took off 1 base at V and 3 bases at J, with 9 bases between the two ends. Germline V lookup: CDR1 MDHEN, CDR2 SYDVKM. The CDR3 has 15 residues. The CDR3 spells CASSLLGDPNEKLFF. In DNA, the CDR3 is TGTGCCAGCAGTTTATTGGGGGACCCTAATGAAAAACTGTTTTTT.

The V gene is TRBV4-2, the J gene TRBJ2-2; D assignment may be TRBD1 or TRBD2 (6 bases each). Trimming removed 1 base from V and 6 bases from J, with 9 bases in between. Germline-derived CDR1 and CDR2 are LGHNA and YNFKEQ. CDR3 length: 14 amino acids. This chain's CDR3 is CASSQGGAAGELFF. DNA for the CDR3: TGTGCCAGCAGCCAAGGGGGGGCTGCCGGGGAGCTGTTTTTT.

This clonotype was seen more than once but under ten times. This chain joins TRBV5-5 and TRBJ1-2, with TRBD1 matching 7 bases. There are 16 residues in the CDR3. Germline CDR1 reads SGHKS; CDR2 reads YYEKEE (reference sequence). The trim removed 3 bases at V and 6 bases at J, leaving 14 bases unmatched. The chain's CDR3 is CASSSDPGGGRDGYTF. DNA of the CDR3: TGTGCCAGCAGCTCCGACCCAGGGGGTGGGAGGGATGGCTACACCTTC.

The chain combines TRBV4-1 with TRBJ2-7; perhaps TRBD1 as D (6 bases). Germline V gene lookup returns CDR1 MGHRA and CDR2 YSYEKL. The CDR3 spans 16 residues. Trimming removed 4 bases from V and 0 bases from J, with 16 bases in between. Here the CDR3 DNA reads TGCGCCAGCAGCCCGAGACAGGTGTCTGGCTCCTACGAGCAGTACTTC. It codes for CASSPRQVSGSYEQYF.